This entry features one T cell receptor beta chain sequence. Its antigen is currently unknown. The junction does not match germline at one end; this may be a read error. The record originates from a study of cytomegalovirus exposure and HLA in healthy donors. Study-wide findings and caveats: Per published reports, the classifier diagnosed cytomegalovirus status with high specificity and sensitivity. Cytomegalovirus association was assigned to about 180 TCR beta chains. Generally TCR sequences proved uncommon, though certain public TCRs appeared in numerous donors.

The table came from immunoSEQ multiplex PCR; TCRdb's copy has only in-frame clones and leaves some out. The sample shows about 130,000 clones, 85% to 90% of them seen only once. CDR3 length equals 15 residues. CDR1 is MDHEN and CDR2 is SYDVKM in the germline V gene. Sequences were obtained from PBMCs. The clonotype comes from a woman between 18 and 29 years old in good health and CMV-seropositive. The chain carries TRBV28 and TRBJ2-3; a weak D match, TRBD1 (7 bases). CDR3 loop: CASRFQGGRTDTQYF. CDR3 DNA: TGTGCCAGCCGTTTTCAGGGGGGACGGACAGATACGCAGTATTTT.